Described below is a single TCR beta chain sequence and its context. Its antigen is undetermined. TCRdb's table, derived via immunoSEQ multiplex PCR, lists solely in-frame clones and lacks some. In the table there are more than 60,000 clones, about 85% of which are singletons. Trimming took 3 bases from V and 1 from J, leaving 11 bases between them. The CDR3 has 15 residues. Germline V gene sequence: CDR1 SGDLS, CDR2 YYNGEE. These data come from a study of OX40 agonist ivuxolimab in advanced cancers. Whole-study context: Patients were dosed intravenously with ivuxolimab at 0.01 to 10 mg/kg every 2 weeks. Checkpoint inhibitors had been given previously to about 40% of patients. Study-wide points: Expanded clones belonging to CD8+ T cells outnumbered, on average, those of CD4+.

The TCR comes from an adult with an advanced solid tumor such as melanoma, head and neck, liver or kidney cancer. The chain carries TRBV9 and TRBJ2-1; D possibly matches TRBD1 or TRBD2 (7 bases each). The source material was CD4+ or CD8+ T cells sorted from blood, sampled in a trial of the OX40 agonist ivuxolimab. The CDR3, as DNA: TGTGCCAGCAGCGCCCAGGGGGGGTCCTACAATGAGCAGTTCTTC. Amino acids: CASSAQGGSYNEQFF.